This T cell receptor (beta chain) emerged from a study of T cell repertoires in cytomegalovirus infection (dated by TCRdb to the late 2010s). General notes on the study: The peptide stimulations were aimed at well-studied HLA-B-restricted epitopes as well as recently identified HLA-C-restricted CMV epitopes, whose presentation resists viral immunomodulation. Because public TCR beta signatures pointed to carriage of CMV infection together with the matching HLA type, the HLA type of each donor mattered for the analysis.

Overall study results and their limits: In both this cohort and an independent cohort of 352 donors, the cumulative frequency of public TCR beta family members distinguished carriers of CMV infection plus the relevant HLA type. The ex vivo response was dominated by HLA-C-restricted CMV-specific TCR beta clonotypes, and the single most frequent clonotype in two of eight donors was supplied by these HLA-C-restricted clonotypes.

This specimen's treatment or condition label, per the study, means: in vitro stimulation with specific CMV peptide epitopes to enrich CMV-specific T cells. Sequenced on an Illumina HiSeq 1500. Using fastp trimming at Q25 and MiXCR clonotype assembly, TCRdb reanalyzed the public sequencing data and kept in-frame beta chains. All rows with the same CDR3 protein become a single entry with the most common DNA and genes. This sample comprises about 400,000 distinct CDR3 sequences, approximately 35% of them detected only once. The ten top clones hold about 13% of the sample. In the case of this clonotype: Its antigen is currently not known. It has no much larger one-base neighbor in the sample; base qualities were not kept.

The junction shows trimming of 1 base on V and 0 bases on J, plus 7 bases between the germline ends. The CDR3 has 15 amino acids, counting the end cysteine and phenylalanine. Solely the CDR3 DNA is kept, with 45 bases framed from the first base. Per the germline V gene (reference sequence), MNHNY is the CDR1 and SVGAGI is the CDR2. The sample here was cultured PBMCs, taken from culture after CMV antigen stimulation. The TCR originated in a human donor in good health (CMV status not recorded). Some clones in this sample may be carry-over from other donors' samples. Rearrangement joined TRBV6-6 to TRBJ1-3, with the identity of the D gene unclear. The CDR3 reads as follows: CASSYFRISGNTIYF. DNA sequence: TGTGCCAGCAGTTACTTCAGGATCTCTGGAAACACCATATATTTT.